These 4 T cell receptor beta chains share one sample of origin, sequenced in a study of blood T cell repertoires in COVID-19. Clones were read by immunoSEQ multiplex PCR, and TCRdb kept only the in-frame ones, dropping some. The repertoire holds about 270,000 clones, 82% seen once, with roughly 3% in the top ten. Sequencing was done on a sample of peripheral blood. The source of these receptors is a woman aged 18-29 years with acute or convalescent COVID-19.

CDR3 sequence reads: CSARRAQETQYF. Here the CDR3 DNA reads TGCAGCGCGCGGAGGGCCCAAGAGACCCAGTACTTC. The chain combines TRBV29-1 with TRBJ2-5; the D gene is possibly TRBD2 (6 bases). The CDR3 extends over 12 amino acids. Germline assignment: CDR1 SQVTM and CDR2 ANQGSEA. The V end lost 7 bases, the J end lost 1 base, and 10 bases lay between the germline ends.

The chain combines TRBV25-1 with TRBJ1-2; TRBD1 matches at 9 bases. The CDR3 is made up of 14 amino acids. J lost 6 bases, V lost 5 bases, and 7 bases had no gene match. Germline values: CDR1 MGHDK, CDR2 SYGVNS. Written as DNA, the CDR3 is TGTGCCAGCAGTCTCACCGGGACAGGGAATGGCTACACCTTC. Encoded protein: CASSLTGTGNGYTF.

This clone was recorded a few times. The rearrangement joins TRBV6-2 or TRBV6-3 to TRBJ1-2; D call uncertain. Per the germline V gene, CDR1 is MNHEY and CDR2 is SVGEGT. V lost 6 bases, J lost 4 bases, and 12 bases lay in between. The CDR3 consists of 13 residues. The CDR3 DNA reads TGTGCCAGCAGCAACACAGCCTCCTATGGCTACACCTTC. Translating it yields CASSNTASYGYTF.

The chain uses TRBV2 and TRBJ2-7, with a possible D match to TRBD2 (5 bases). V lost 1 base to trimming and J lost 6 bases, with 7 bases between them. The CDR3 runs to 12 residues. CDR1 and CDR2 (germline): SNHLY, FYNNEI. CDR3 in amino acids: CASSEVLAEQYF. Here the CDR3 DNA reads TGTGCCAGCAGTGAAGTTCTAGCCGAGCAGTACTTC.